Listed below are T cell receptor beta chains from one sample, sequenced in a study of T-cell reconstitution after alpha-beta-depleted transplantation in children. TCRdb reprocessed the PCR reads via MiXCR and lists one record per CDR3 protein. The sample records some 460,000 distinct CDR3 sequences, about 16% being singletons. Sequencing was performed on PBMCs, mostly from graft donor cells, taken 360 days after TCRalphabeta/CD19-depleted stem cell transplant. These receptors originate from a boy in the first two years of life who had a stem cell transplant for Wiskott-Aldrich syndrome, so the T cells may come from the graft donor. Both conserved end residues are part of each CDR3. D genes are given only for firm matches. Clone size is shown for a subset of rows, as once, few, many or a class of expanded clone.

few	TRBV10-3	15	NA	TRBJ2-2	CAISELVEGPGELFF	TGTGCCATCAGTGAGTTGGTGGAGGGCCCCGGGGAGCTGTTTTTT
few	TRBV5-4	15	TRBD1	TRBJ2-5	CASSLLDRGMQTQYF	TGTGCCAGCAGCTTATTAGACAGGGGGATGCAGACCCAGTACTTC
once	TRBV7-8	11	NA	TRBJ2-2	CASSYTGGLFF	TGTGCCAGCAGCTACACCGGGGGGCTGTTTTTT
NA	TRBV27	17	TRBD2	TRBJ2-1	CASSRNRFSGRANEQFF	TGTGCCAGCAGTCGAAATCGGTTTAGCGGGAGGGCCAATGAGCAGTTCTTC
NA	TRBV5-4	14	NA	TRBJ1-1	CASSLRKGSTEAFF	TGTGCCAGCAGCTTGAGGAAAGGGAGCACTGAAGCTTTCTTT
once	TRBV11-2	16	TRBD1	TRBJ2-7	CASSSAGTGSSYEQYF	TGTGCCAGCAGCTCGGCCGGGACAGGGAGCTCCTACGAGCAGTACTTC
NA	TRBV5-5	15	NA	TRBJ2-3	CASSLTSTFTNTQYF	TGTGCCAGCAGCCTGACGTCCACGTTCACGAATACGCAGTATTTT
few	TRBV6-2/TRBV6-3	17	NA	TRBJ2-1	CASTPVLGPTWYNEQFF	TGTGCCAGCACCCCCGTCCTAGGTCCAACGTGGTACAATGAGCAGTTCTTC
NA	TRBV5-6	15	TRBD2	TRBJ2-7	CASTHLAGGPDEQYF	TGTGCCAGCACCCACTTAGCGGGAGGGCCGGACGAGCAGTACTTC
NA	TRBV5-1	15	NA	TRBJ1-1	CASSSRGGMNTEAFF	TGCGCCAGCAGCTCGAGAGGAGGTATGAACACTGAAGCTTTCTTT
NA	TRBV19	13	NA	TRBJ1-4	CASSGRRNEKLFF	TGTGCCAGTAGCGGGCGGAGAAATGAAAAACTGTTTTTT
NA	TRBV10-3	13	NA	TRBJ2-1	CAITSLPANEQFF	TGTGCCATCACCAGCTTACCGGCCAATGAGCAGTTCTTC
NA	TRBV5-1	17	NA	TRBJ1-1	CASKGGDLGGVFTEAFF	TGCGCCAGCAAGGGGGGCGACTTAGGCGGAGTATTTACTGAAGCTTTCTTT
few	TRBV5-1	15	NA	TRBJ2-2	CASSQRAGSTGELFF	TGCGCCAGCAGCCAGCGGGCGGGAAGCACCGGGGAGCTGTTTTTT
NA	TRBV5-5	15	TRBD2	TRBJ2-1	CARSPGLAPHNEQFF	TGTGCCAGGAGCCCCGGACTAGCGCCACACAATGAGCAGTTCTTC